The 18 T cell receptor beta chains in this list originate from one sample, sequenced in a study of CD8 T cells in Susac syndrome. Reverse transcription of about 0.45 to 1 ug RNA was performed with random hexamers. TCRdb passed the immunoSEQ multiplex PCR reads through MiXCR, listing each CDR3 protein once. The table lists around 69,000 distinct CDR3 sequences, 80% to 95% of them singletons. The sequenced sample was CD8+ T cells from PBMCs. The receptors here all came from a human donor with Susac syndrome.

V gene TRBV7-6 combines with J gene TRBJ2-7; D is tentatively TRBD1 or TRBD2 (5 bases each). The CDR3 contains 14 residues. The V end lost 0 bases, the J end lost 2 bases, and 8 bases lay between the germline ends. Looked up from germline, CDR1 is SGHVS and CDR2 is FNYEAQ. The CDR3: CASSLAGETYEQYF. The CDR3, as DNA: TGTGCCAGCAGCTTAGCGGGGGAAACCTACGAGCAGTACTTC. The full variable domain, in which reference TRBV7-6 and TRBJ2-7 provide the parts outside the CDR3, is GAGVSQSPRYKVTKRGQDVALRCDPISGHVSLYWYRQALGQGPEFLTYFNYEAQQDKSGLPNDRFSAERPEGSISTLTIQRTEQRDSAMYRCASSLAGETYEQYFGPGTRLTVT.

The chain uses TRBV7-2 and TRBJ2-5, with D perhaps matching TRBD2 (5 bases). Trimming took 2 bases from V and 0 from J, leaving 19 bases between them. Germline V gene lookup returns CDR1 SGHTA and CDR2 FQGNSA. This CDR3 region has 18 residues. CDR3 amino acids: CASSLKRNQYYYQETQYF. The DNA for the CDR3 is TGTGCCAGCAGCTTAAAGCGGAACCAATACTATTACCAAGAGACCCAGTACTTC. The entire variable domain, with the rest obtained from reference TRBV7-2 and TRBJ2-5, is as follows: GAGVSQSPSNKVTEKGKDVELRCDPISGHTALYWYRQSLGQGLEFLIYFQGNSAPDKSGLPSDRFSAERTGGSVSTLTIQRTQQEDSAVYLCASSLKRNQYYYQETQYFGPGTRLLVL.

J is TRBJ1-1 and V is TRBV7-9, with TRBD1 identical over 7 bases. Germline trimming cut 0 bases from V and 5 bases from J; bases unmatched to any gene: 9. Germline assignment: CDR1 SEHNR and CDR2 FQNEAQ (reference sequence). The CDR3 spans 16 residues. The CDR3 loop is CASSLALQGRKTEAFF. The CDR3 DNA is TGTGCCAGCAGCTTAGCGCTACAGGGGCGGAAAACTGAAGCTTTCTTT.

The chain is built from TRBV7-9 and TRBJ2-1, with TRBD2 identical over 10 bases. Germline loops: CDR1 SEHNR, CDR2 FQNEAQ (reference sequence). Unmatched junction bases numbered 9, after V lost 11 bases and J lost 5 bases. The CDR3 runs to 14 residues. For the CDR3, the DNA is TGTGCCGGGGAGACCGGGACTAGCGACAATGAGCAGTTCTTC. Protein product: CAGETGTSDNEQFF.

This chain uses TRBV6-4 with TRBJ2-3; D gene ambiguous. Germline V lookup: CDR1 MRHNA, CDR2 SNTAGT. The CDR3 spans 15 residues. Trimming took off 0 bases at V and 7 bases at J, with 14 bases between the two ends. The CDR3 sequence: CASSDSTVSPNTQYF. As DNA, the CDR3 is TGTGCCAGCAGTGACTCCACAGTTAGCCCTAATACGCAGTATTTT.

The chain links TRBV30 to TRBJ1-1; D is perhaps TRBD1 (5 bases). Trimming cost V 4 bases and J 4 bases, with 13 bases left between them. This CDR3 has 13 amino acids. Germline assignment: CDR1 GTSNPN and CDR2 SVGIG (reference sequence). Here the CDR3 DNA reads TGTGCCTGGATCCCAGGGTCGGGCACTGAAGCTTTCTTT. Translating gives CAWIPGSGTEAFF.

This clonotype was observed a single time. V and J are TRBV12-3 or TRBV12-4 and TRBJ2-1, with 16 nucleotides matching TRBD2. The CDR3 has 18 amino acids. Trimming at V came to 6 bases and at J to 4 bases, leaving 9 bases not matched to a gene. The CDR3 sequence: CASRVPGLAGGPYNEQFF. The CDR3 nucleotides are TGTGCCAGCAGGGTGCCGGGACTAGCGGGGGGGCCATACAATGAGCAGTTCTTC.

A single count supports this clonotype. This chain connects TRBV20-1 to TRBJ2-1, with 7 bases identical to TRBD2. Germline assignment: CDR1 DFQATT and CDR2 SNEGSKA (reference sequence). V trimming: 1 base; J trimming: 4 bases; junction bases outside the gene matches: 1. The CDR3 sequence is 13 residues long. The CDR3 nucleotides read TGCAGTGCTAGAGGGGGGGGGTACAATGAGCAGTTCTTC. Protein: CSARGGGYNEQFF.

This sequence joins TRBV4-1 and TRBJ2-3; 10 positions agree with TRBD2. V lost 2 bases to trimming and J lost 10 bases; unmatched junction nucleotides: 12. This CDR3 has 16 residues. The germline CDR1 and CDR2 sequences are MGHRA and YSYEKL. CDR3 residues: CASSQPSGRPIVAQYF. The DNA for the CDR3 is TGCGCCAGCAGCCAACCTAGCGGGAGACCTATCGTGGCGCAGTATTTT.

This clonotype came up once. This chain links TRBV24-1 with TRBJ2-1; 10 nucleotides line up with TRBD1. Per the germline V gene, CDR1 is KGHDR and CDR2 is SFDVKD. The CDR3 loop spans 19 amino acids. V shed 7 bases and J 0 bases; nucleotides not matched to a gene: 14. The CDR3: CATSKSGTGAGSSYNEQFF. The DNA of the CDR3 is TGTGCCACCAGCAAATCGGGGACAGGGGCCGGGAGCTCCTACAATGAGCAGTTCTTC.

The V call is TRBV19, the J call TRBJ2-1, with TRBD2 matching 11 bases. Losses at the gene ends were 2 bases for V and 7 bases for J; bases not matched to a gene: 4. CDR3 length: 15 amino acids. Looked up from germline, CDR1 is LNHDA and CDR2 is SQIVND (reference sequence). The CDR3 sequence is CASSIIAGGSNEQFF. The CDR3 DNA is TGTGCCAGTAGTATAATAGCGGGAGGGTCTAATGAGCAGTTCTTC. The whole variable domain, filled in from reference TRBV19 and TRBJ2-1, reads DGGITQSPKYLFRKEGQNVTLSCEQNLNHDAMYWYRQDPGQGLRLIYYSQIVNDFQKGDIAEGYSVSREKKESFPLTVTSAQKNPTAFYLCASSIIAGGSNEQFFGPGTRLTVL.

The chain employs TRBV12-3 or TRBV12-4 and TRBJ2-3, with D tentatively TRBD2 (5 bases). V lost 6 bases to trimming and J lost 0 bases, with 16 bases between them. The CDR3 is made up of 16 amino acids. CDR3 region: CASSPPLRASTDTQYF. CDR3 in DNA: TGTGCCAGCAGCCCACCCCTGCGGGCAAGCACAGATACGCAGTATTTT.

The genes are TRBV5-1 and TRBJ1-2; 8 bases agree with TRBD1. Germline V CDR1 and CDR2: SGHRS, YFSETQ. V trimming: 4 bases; J trimming: 5 bases; junction bases outside the gene matches: 7. The CDR3 contains 14 residues. The CDR3: CASSGGTGDYGYTF. The CDR3 nucleotides are TGCGCCAGCAGCGGTGGGACAGGAGATTATGGCTACACCTTC.

V is TRBV20-1 and J is TRBJ2-1; 10 bases are shared with TRBD2. J gave up 5 bases and V 3 bases, and 16 bases lay outside the gene matches. The CDR3 has 18 amino acids. CDR1 DFQATT and CDR2 SNEGSKA come from the germline V gene (reference sequence). The DNA for the CDR3 is TGCAGTGCTAGTCGTTCGCTAGCGGGAGTTTATTTCGACAATGAGCAGTTCTTC. This codes for CSASRSLAGVYFDNEQFF.

The chain employs TRBV27 and TRBJ2-1, with D perhaps matching TRBD2 (5 bases). Germline V gene data show CDR1 as MNHEY and CDR2 as SMNVEV (reference sequence). The CDR3 runs to 16 residues. Between the trimmed V and J ends, which lost 1 base and 9 bases, there was a span of 19 bases. The CDR3 DNA is TGTGCCAGCAGTTTATGCTCTTCGGCTGAGGGTTGTGAGCAGTTCTTC. Amino acid sequence: CASSLCSSAEGCEQFF.

The V call is TRBV20-1, the J call TRBJ1-6; D is undetermined. The CDR3 loop spans 14 amino acids. The germline gives CDR1 DFQATT, CDR2 SNEGSKA (reference sequence). The V and J ends lost 3 bases and 4 bases respectively, with 10 bases between them. The CDR3: CSARKEGYNSPLHF. Here the CDR3 DNA reads TGCAGTGCTAGGAAAGAGGGATATAATTCACCCCTCCACTTT.

The chain has TRBV29-1 and TRBJ2-1; D is uncertain. In germline, CDR1 is SQVTM, CDR2 ANQGSEA. CDR3 length: 11 amino acids. Trimming removed 8 bases from V and 6 bases from J, with 11 bases in between. CDR3 amino acids: CSPRLGNEQFF. The CDR3 DNA sequence: TGCAGCCCCAGACTCGGCAATGAGCAGTTCTTC.

In the case of this clonotype: Germline is not matched at one junction end, which may reflect a read error. The chain employs TRBV20-1 and TRBJ2-1; a possible D gene is TRBD2 (7 bases). Germline values: CDR1 DFQATT, CDR2 SNEGSKA (reference sequence). The CDR3 is 13 residues long. Here the CDR3 reads CSPSRGGGNEQFF. DNA of the CDR3: TGCAGTCCTAGTAGGGGAGGGGGAAATGAGCAGTTCTTC.